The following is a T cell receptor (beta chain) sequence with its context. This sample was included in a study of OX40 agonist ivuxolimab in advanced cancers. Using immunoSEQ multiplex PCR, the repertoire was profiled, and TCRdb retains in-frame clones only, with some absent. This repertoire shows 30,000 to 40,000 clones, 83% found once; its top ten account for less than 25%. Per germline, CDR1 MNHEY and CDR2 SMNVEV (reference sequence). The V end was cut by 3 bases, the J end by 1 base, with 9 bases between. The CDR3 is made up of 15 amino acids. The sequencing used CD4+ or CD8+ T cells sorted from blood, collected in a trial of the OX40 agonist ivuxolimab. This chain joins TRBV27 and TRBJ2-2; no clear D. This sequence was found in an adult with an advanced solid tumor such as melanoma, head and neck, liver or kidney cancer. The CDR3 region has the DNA TGTGCCAGCAGTTTCATGCAGCTGAACACCGGGGAGCTGTTTTTT. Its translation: CASSFMQLNTGELFF.